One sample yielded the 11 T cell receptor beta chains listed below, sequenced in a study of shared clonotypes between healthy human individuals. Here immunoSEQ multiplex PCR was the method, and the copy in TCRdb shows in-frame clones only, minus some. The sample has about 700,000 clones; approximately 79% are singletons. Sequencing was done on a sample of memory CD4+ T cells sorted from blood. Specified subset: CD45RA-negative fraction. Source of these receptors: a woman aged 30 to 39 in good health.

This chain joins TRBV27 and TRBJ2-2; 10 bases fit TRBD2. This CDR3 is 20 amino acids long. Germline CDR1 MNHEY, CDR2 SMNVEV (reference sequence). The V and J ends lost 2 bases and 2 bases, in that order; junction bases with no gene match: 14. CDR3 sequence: CASSLRPWLAGAGNTGELFF. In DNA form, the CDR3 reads TGTGCCAGCAGTTTAAGGCCGTGGCTAGCGGGAGCCGGAAACACCGGGGAGCTGTTTTTT.

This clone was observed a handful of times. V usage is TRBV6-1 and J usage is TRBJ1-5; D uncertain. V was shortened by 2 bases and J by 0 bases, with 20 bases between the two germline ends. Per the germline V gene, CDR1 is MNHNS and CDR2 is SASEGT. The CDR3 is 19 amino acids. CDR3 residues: CASSEFGSLRVYSNQPQHF. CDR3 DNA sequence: TGTGCCAGCAGTGAATTCGGCTCACTTAGGGTCTATAGCAATCAGCCCCAGCATTTT.

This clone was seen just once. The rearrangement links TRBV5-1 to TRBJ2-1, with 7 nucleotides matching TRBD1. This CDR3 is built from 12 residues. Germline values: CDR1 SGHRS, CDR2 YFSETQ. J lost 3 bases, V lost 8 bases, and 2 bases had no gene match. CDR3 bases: TGCGCCAGTACAGGGGTCTACAATGAGCAGTTCTTC. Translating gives CASTGVYNEQFF.

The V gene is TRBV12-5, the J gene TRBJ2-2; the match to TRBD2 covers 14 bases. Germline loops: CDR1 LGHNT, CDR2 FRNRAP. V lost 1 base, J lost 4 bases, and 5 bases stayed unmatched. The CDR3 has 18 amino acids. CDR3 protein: CASGLGGTSGRPTGELFF. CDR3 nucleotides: TGTGCTAGTGGTTTGGGGGGGACTAGCGGGAGACCCACCGGGGAGCTGTTTTTT.

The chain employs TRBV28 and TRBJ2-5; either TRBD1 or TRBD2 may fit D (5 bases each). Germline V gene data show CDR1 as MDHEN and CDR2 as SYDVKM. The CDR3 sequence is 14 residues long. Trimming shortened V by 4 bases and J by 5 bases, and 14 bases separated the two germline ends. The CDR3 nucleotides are TGTGCCAGCAGTTATGGGGGTAAAGGGGAGACCCAGTACTTC. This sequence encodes CASSYGGKGETQYF.

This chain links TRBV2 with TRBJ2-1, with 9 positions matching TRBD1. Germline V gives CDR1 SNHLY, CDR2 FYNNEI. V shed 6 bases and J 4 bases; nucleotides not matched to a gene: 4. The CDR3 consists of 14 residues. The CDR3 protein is CASSRTGDYNEQFF. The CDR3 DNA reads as TGTGCCAGCAGCAGGACAGGGGATTACAATGAGCAGTTCTTC.

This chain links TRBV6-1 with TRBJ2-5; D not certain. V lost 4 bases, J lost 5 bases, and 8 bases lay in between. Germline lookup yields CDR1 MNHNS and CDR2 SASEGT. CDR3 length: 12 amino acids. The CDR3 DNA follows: TGTGCCAGCAGTGTAGTCCGTGAGACCCAGTACTTC. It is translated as CASSVVRETQYF.

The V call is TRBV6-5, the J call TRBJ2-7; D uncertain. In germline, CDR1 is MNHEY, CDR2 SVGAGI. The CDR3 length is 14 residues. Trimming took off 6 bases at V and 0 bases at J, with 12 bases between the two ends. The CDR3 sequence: CASRATGSSYEQYF. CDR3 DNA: TGTGCCAGCAGGGCGACCGGGTCCTCCTACGAGCAGTACTTC.

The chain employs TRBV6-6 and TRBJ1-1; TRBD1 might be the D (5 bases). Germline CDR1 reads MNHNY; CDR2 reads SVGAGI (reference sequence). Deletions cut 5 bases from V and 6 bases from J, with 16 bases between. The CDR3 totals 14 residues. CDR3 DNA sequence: TGTGCCAGCAGTCCCGGACCCCGAGGGGCTGAAGCTTTCTTT. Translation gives CASSPGPRGAEAFF.

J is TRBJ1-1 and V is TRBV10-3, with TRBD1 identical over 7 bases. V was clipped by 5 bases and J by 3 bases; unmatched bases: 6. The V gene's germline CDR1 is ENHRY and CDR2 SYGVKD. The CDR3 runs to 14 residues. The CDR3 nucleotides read TGTGCCATCAGTCGAATAGGGGGCGACACTGAAGCTTTCTTT. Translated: CAISRIGGDTEAFF.

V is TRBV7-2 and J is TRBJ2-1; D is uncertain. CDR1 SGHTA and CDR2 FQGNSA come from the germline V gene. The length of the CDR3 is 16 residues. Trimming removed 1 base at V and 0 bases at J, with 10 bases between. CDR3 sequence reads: CASSLVSQSSYNEQFF. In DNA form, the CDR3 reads TGTGCCAGCAGCTTAGTTAGCCAGAGCTCCTACAATGAGCAGTTCTTC.